Presented here are 27 T cell receptor beta chains from one specimen sequenced in a study of cytomegalovirus exposure and HLA in healthy donors. A multiplex PCR was run with 60 Vbeta primers and 13 Jbeta primers. The repertoire was sequenced with immunoSEQ multiplex PCR; TCRdb's copy has only in-frame clones and lacks some. Among about 160,000 clones listed, 76% were seen once. The specimen was PBMCs. The receptors originated from a man between 60 and 75 years old in good health and CMV-seronegative.

This clone occurred a few times. This chain connects TRBV9 to TRBJ2-6; D is perhaps TRBD1 (6 bases). The CDR3 spans 16 residues. The germline V and J ends were trimmed by 1 base and 0 bases, with 8 bases remaining between them. Germline V gives CDR1 SGDLS, CDR2 YYNGEE. CDR3 nucleotides: TGTGCCAGCAGCGTATTAGGGGGCTCTGGGGCCAACGTCCTGACTTTC. This translates into CASSVLGGSGANVLTF.

The rearrangement joins TRBV7-8 to TRBJ2-7; 7 bases align to TRBD2. Germline CDR1 and CDR2: SGHVS and FQNEAQ. CDR3 length: 14 amino acids. Trimming took 1 base from V and 5 from J; bases not matched to a gene: 5. The CDR3 DNA is TGTGCCAGCAGCTTAGGGGTCGGGGGGAACGAGCAGTACTTC. It encodes CASSLGVGGNEQYF.

V and J are TRBV18 and TRBJ2-7; possible D gene TRBD2, 5 bases. The V and J ends lost 4 bases and 0 bases respectively, with 10 bases between them. Germline CDR1 is KGHSH and CDR2 is LQKENI. The length of the CDR3 is 14 residues. The CDR3 DNA follows: TGTGCCAGCTCACAGGGAGATAGCTCCTACGAGCAGTACTTC. Translated: CASSQGDSSYEQYF.

The gene calls are TRBV19 and TRBJ1-2; D uncertain. Germline-derived CDR1 and CDR2 are LNHDA and SQIVND (reference sequence). Trimming took 0 bases from V and 4 from J, leaving 12 bases between them. CDR3 length: 15 residues. CDR3 DNA: TGTGCCAGTAGTATAGACGGAGTTGCTTCCTATGGCTACACCTTC. Protein sequence: CASSIDGVASYGYTF. Drawing the rest from reference TRBV19 and TRBJ1-2, the complete variable domain is DGGITQSPKYLFRKEGQNVTLSCEQNLNHDAMYWYRQDPGQGLRLIYYSQIVNDFQKGDIAEGYSVSREKKESFPLTVTSAQKNPTAFYLCASSIDGVASYGYTFGSGTRLTVV.

CDR3 nucleotide sequence: TGCGCCAGCAGCGCGTTACCAATAAGGGGACAGGCACTCTACGAGCAGTACTTC. Translation gives CASSALPIRGQALYEQYF. The gene calls are TRBV5-1 and TRBJ2-7, with 8 bases that match TRBD1. Germline V gives CDR1 SGHRS, CDR2 YFSETQ. The CDR3 is 18 amino acids. V lost 4 bases, J lost 3 bases, and 18 bases stayed unmatched.

The rearrangement uses TRBV7-8 and TRBJ2-1; TRBD2 matches 9 bases. Germline V gives CDR1 SGHVS, CDR2 FQNEAQ. The junction had 6 bases not matched to a gene; V was cut back by 1 base and J by 5 bases. CDR3 length: 16 amino acids. The CDR3 bases are TGTGCCAGCAGCTTAGGATGGCCTAGCGGGGACAATGAGCAGTTCTTC. It specifies CASSLGWPSGDNEQFF.

V and J are TRBV9 and TRBJ2-1; tentatively, D is TRBD1 (5 bases). CDR1 SGDLS and CDR2 YYNGEE come from the germline V gene. The CDR3 spans 14 residues. V was clipped by 4 bases and J by 6 bases, with 14 bases between them. The CDR3: CASSPRVFLNEQFF. CDR3 coding DNA: TGTGCCAGCAGCCCCAGGGTTTTCCTCAATGAGCAGTTCTTC.

The chain uses TRBV10-3 and TRBJ1-4; TRBD1 is a possible D gene (6 bases). The CDR3 totals 17 residues. V lost 6 bases, J lost 0 bases, and 17 bases lay in between. Looked up from germline, CDR1 is ENHRY and CDR2 is SYGVKD. CDR3 residues: CAISRTVLTATNEKLFF. DNA of the CDR3: TGTGCCATCAGCCGGACAGTTCTCACGGCAACTAATGAAAAACTGTTTTTT.

CDR3 in amino acids: CASSLYQGAVDTQYF. The CDR3 coding sequence is TGTGCCAGCAGCTTGTATCAGGGGGCGGTAGATACGCAGTATTTT. This chain connects TRBV5-4 to TRBJ2-3; 8 bases fit TRBD1. Germline V gives CDR1 SGHNT, CDR2 YYREEE (reference sequence). V dropped 1 base and J dropped 5; count of bases not matched to a gene: 6. This CDR3 has 15 amino acids.

This chain links TRBV10-3 with TRBJ2-1, with D hard to call. Germline lookup yields CDR1 ENHRY and CDR2 SYGVKD. V lost 4 bases and J lost 4, with 8 bases in between. The CDR3 runs 13 residues. CDR3 nucleotide sequence: TGTGCCATCAGTGGTCCCGAGTACAATGAGCAGTTCTTC. It is translated as CAISGPEYNEQFF.

The chain employs TRBV14 and TRBJ2-5; maybe TRBD1 (6 bases). Trimming shortened V by 0 bases and J by 1 base, and 12 bases separated the two germline ends. Germline CDR1 and CDR2: SGHDN and FVKESK. The CDR3 runs to 16 residues. The CDR3 region has the DNA TGTGCCAGCAGCCAAGATCTACAGGGAGTCCAAGAGACCCAGTACTTC. Translated, it gives CASSQDLQGVQETQYF.

The V call is TRBV7-2, the J call TRBJ2-1, with TRBD2 matching 9 bases. J gave up 9 bases and V 5 bases, and 5 bases lay outside the gene matches. The germline V gene encodes CDR1 SGHTA and CDR2 FQGNSA. The CDR3 consists of 13 residues. DNA for the CDR3: TGTGCCAGCAGCACCAGGACTAGCGTTGAGCAGTTCTTC. Residues: CASSTRTSVEQFF.

The chain uses TRBV5-1 and TRBJ1-1, with unresolved D. V was shortened by 4 bases and J by 3 bases, with 10 bases between the two germline ends. The CDR3 loop spans 13 amino acids. Germline assignment: CDR1 SGHRS and CDR2 YFSETQ. This chain's CDR3 is CASSPSRDTEAFF. The CDR3 DNA is TGCGCCAGCAGCCCCTCCCGGGACACTGAAGCTTTCTTT.

The genes are TRBV2 and TRBJ2-5; no clear D. The germline V gene has CDR1 SNHLY and CDR2 FYNNEI. V was cut by 6 bases and J by 7 bases, with 12 bases left in between. The CDR3 is 12 residues long. This chain's CDR3 is CASRFPSVTQYF. The CDR3 nucleotides read TGTGCCAGCAGGTTCCCCTCGGTGACCCAGTACTTC.

The chain recombines TRBV7-2 with TRBJ2-5, with 7 bases identical to TRBD2. This CDR3 spans 14 amino acids. The germline gives CDR1 SGHTA, CDR2 FQGNSA. Trimming took 2 bases from V and 2 from J; bases not matched to a gene: 2. Written as DNA, the CDR3 is TGTGCCAGCAGCTTAACCGGGGGGCAAGAGACCCAGTACTTC. This encodes CASSLTGGQETQYF.

The J gene is TRBJ2-5, the V gene TRBV29-1; D is perhaps TRBD1 (6 bases). Germline CDR1 is SQVTM and CDR2 is ANQGSEA. This CDR3 is built from 14 residues. The ends were cut back, 0 bases at V and 4 bases at J, with 12 bases in the middle. CDR3 DNA: TGCAGCGTTGAAGACAGGGGCACGGGAGAGACCCAGTACTTC. Translating gives CSVEDRGTGETQYF.

This clone showed up just a few times. The chain uses TRBV28 and TRBJ1-1; the match to TRBD1 covers 11 bases. Germline V CDR1 and CDR2: MDHEN, SYDVKM. The CDR3 totals 15 residues. Trimming cost V 8 bases and J 8 bases; bases outside gene matches: 13. CDR3 residues: CASRYRDRGSIEAFF. CDR3 nucleotide sequence: TGTGCCAGCCGTTACCGGGACAGGGGGTCAATAGAAGCTTTCTTT.

The genes are TRBV27 and TRBJ2-7, with 10 bases lining up with TRBD1. Per germline, CDR1 MNHEY and CDR2 SMNVEV (reference sequence). This CDR3 comprises 16 residues. V was pared by 5 bases and J by 0 bases, with 7 bases of the junction left unmatched. CDR3 sequence: CASSPGTGATSYEQYF. The CDR3 DNA reads as TGTGCCAGCAGTCCCGGGACAGGGGCGACCTCCTACGAGCAGTACTTC.

The V call is TRBV6-5, the J call TRBJ1-6, with D possibly matching TRBD1 (5 bases). Germline-derived CDR1 and CDR2 are MNHEY and SVGAGI. V lost 1 base to trimming and J lost 6 bases, with 10 bases between them. The CDR3 extends over 15 amino acids. The CDR3 bases are TGTGCCAGCAGTTACTGGAGAAGGGGTAATTCACCCCTCCACTTT. Its translation: CASSYWRRGNSPLHF.

The chain carries TRBV7-2 and TRBJ1-2; TRBD1 might be the D (5 bases). Germline-derived CDR1 and CDR2 are SGHTA and FQGNSA. V was shortened by 1 base and J by 0 bases, with 12 bases between the two germline ends. The CDR3 covers 16 residues. CDR3 loop: CASSLVGTVANYGYTF. CDR3 nucleotide sequence: TGTGCCAGCAGCTTAGTGGGGACTGTAGCTAACTATGGCTACACCTTC.

The chain has TRBV9 and TRBJ1-1; D uncertain. V was trimmed by 4 bases and J by 8 bases, leaving 12 bases between them. The CDR3 totals 12 residues. From germline, CDR1 is SGDLS and CDR2 YYNGEE. As DNA, the CDR3 is TGTGCCAGCAGCCCTAGCGGAGGAGAAGCTTTCTTT. Translation gives CASSPSGGEAFF.

This clone was counted once. The chain combines TRBV6-1 with TRBJ2-1; 8 nucleotides line up with TRBD2. This CDR3 is built from 11 residues. Germline V gene sequence: CDR1 MNHNS, CDR2 SASEGT. V shed 8 bases and J 10 bases; nucleotides not matched to a gene: 4. The CDR3 nucleotides are TGTGCCAGCTCCGGGACTAGGGAGCAGTTCTTC. Protein sequence: CASSGTREQFF.

The genes are TRBV6-1 and TRBJ2-5; possible D gene TRBD2, 6 bases. The length of the CDR3 is 14 residues. The germline gives CDR1 MNHNS, CDR2 SASEGT. The V gene lost 7 bases and the J gene lost 1 base, with 13 bases spanning the gap. CDR3 DNA: TGTGCCAGCATCACCCAGCGGGCCCAAGAGACCCAGTACTTC. Residues: CASITQRAQETQYF.

This chain joins TRBV18 and TRBJ2-1, with 8 nucleotides matching TRBD1. This CDR3 spans 15 amino acids. Germline-derived CDR1 and CDR2 are KGHSH and LQKENI. Trimming at V came to 3 bases and at J to 7 bases, leaving 8 bases not matched to a gene. The CDR3: CASSPPVTGENEQFF. In nucleotides, the CDR3 is TGTGCCAGCTCACCCCCCGTGACAGGGGAAAATGAGCAGTTCTTC.

The DNA for the CDR3 is TGTGCAAGTCGCTCTAGCGTTAACTATGGCTACACCTTC. Encoded protein: CASRSSVNYGYTF. The rearrangement uses TRBV12-2 and TRBJ1-2. TRBV12-2 counts as a pseudogene. This CDR3 is built from 13 residues.

The chain carries TRBV4-1 and TRBJ2-7; 8 bases map to TRBD1. The CDR3 has 15 residues. V shed 4 bases and J 2 bases; nucleotides not matched to a gene: 7. Germline CDR1 and CDR2: MGHRA and YSYEKL. The CDR3 coding sequence is TGCGCCAGCAGCCTAATGGACAGGGATGCCTACGAGCAGTACTTC. It encodes CASSLMDRDAYEQYF.

Only one count was recorded for this clone. The rearrangement joins TRBV10-1 to TRBJ2-7, with D maybe TRBD1 (5 bases). Trimming took 3 bases from V and 4 from J, leaving 7 bases between them. CDR1 and CDR2 (germline): WNHNN, SYGVQD (reference sequence). CDR3 length: 12 amino acids. The CDR3 sequence is CASSERGYEQYF. The CDR3 DNA reads TGCGCCAGCAGTGAAAGGGGATACGAGCAGTACTTC.